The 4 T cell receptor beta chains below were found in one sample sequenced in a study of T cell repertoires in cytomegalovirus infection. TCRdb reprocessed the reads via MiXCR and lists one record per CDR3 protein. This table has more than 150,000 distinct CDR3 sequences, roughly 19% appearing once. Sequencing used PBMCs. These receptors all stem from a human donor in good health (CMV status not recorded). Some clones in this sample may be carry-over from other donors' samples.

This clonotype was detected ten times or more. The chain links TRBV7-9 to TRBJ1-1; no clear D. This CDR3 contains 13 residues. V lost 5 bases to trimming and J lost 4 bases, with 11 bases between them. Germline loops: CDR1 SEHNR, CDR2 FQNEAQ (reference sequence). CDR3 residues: CASSVTEGTEAFF. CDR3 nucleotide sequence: TGTGCCAGCAGCGTGACCGAGGGCACTGAAGCTTTCTTT.

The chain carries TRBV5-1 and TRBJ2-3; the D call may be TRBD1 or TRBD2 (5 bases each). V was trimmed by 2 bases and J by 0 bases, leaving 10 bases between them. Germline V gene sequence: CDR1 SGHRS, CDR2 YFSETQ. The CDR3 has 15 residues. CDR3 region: CASSLPGRSTDTQYF. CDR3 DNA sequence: TGCGCCAGCAGCTTACCGGGACGGAGCACAGATACGCAGTATTTT. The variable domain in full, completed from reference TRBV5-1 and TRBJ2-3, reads KAGVTQTPRYLIKTRGQQVTLSCSPISGHRSVSWYQQTPGQGLQFLFEYFSETQRNKGNFPGRFSGRQFSNSRSEMNVSTLELGDSALYLCASSLPGRSTDTQYFGPGTRLTVL.

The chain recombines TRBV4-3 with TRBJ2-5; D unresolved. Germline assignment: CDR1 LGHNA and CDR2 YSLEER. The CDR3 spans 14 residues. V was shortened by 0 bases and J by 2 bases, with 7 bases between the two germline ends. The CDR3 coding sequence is TGCGCCAGCAGCCAAGATGAGCTGCAAGAGACCCAGTACTTC. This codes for CASSQDELQETQYF.

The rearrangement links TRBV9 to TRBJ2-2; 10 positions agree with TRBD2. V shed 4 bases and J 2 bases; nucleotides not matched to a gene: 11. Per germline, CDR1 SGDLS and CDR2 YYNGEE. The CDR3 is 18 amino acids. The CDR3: CASSLGRLAGDNTGELFF. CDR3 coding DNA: TGTGCCAGCAGCCTCGGCCGACTAGCGGGCGATAACACCGGGGAGCTGTTTTTT.